This is a list of T cell receptor beta chains from one sample in a study of cytomegalovirus exposure and HLA in healthy donors. TCRdb keeps only in-frame clones here, not all; method: immunoSEQ multiplex PCR. Here the sample spans about 160,000 clones, just over 75% being singletons. Sequencing was carried out using PBMCs. These TCRs come from a man between 35 and 55 years old in good health and CMV-seronegative. Each CDR3 is given with its conserved first and last residue. A D gene is named only where the DNA matches it firmly. Where a row states a size, it is once, few, many or the class of an expanded clone; other rows omit it.

d_gene: TRBD1
j_gene: TRBJ2-1
abundance: -
v_gene: TRBV7-3
CDR3aa: CASSSQGAQGEQFF
CDR3nt: TGTGCCAGCAGCTCACAGGGGGCGCAGGGTGAGCAGTTCTTC

d_gene: -
j_gene: TRBJ1-1
abundance: -
v_gene: TRBV20-1
CDR3aa: CKGREYTEAFF
CDR3nt: TGTAAGGGGAGGGAGTACACTGAAGCTTTCTTT

d_gene: TRBD1
j_gene: TRBJ2-1
abundance: -
v_gene: TRBV11-3
CDR3aa: CASSLEGTGTYNEQFF
CDR3nt: TGTGCCAGCAGCTTAGAAGGGACAGGGACCTACAATGAGCAGTTCTTC

d_gene: -
j_gene: TRBJ1-1
abundance: -
v_gene: TRBV2
CDR3aa: CASSLTGRWTEAFF
CDR3nt: TGTGCCAGCAGCTTGACAGGTCGTTGGACTGAAGCTTTCTTT

d_gene: TRBD2
j_gene: TRBJ2-5
abundance: -
v_gene: TRBV4-1
CDR3aa: CASSHPTSVQETQYF
CDR3nt: TGCGCCAGCAGCCACCCGACTAGCGTTCAAGAGACCCAGTACTTC

d_gene: TRBD1
j_gene: TRBJ1-1
abundance: few
v_gene: TRBV2
CDR3aa: CASSRTGAVNTEAFF
CDR3nt: TGTGCCAGCAGCCGGACAGGGGCCGTAAACACTGAAGCTTTCTTT

d_gene: TRBD2
j_gene: TRBJ2-5
abundance: -
v_gene: TRBV5-4
CDR3aa: CASSPGGSGGPETQYF
CDR3nt: TGTGCCAGCAGCCCAGGGGGGAGCGGGGGGCCAGAGACCCAGTACTTC

d_gene: -
j_gene: TRBJ2-1
abundance: once
v_gene: TRBV15
CDR3aa: CATSSPLRGSGYEQFF
CDR3nt: TGTGCCACCAGCAGCCCTCTTCGGGGGTCAGGGTATGAGCAGTTCTTC

d_gene: -
j_gene: TRBJ1-1
abundance: -
v_gene: TRBV5-1
CDR3aa: CASSLERGITEAFF
CDR3nt: TGCGCCAGCAGCTTGGAACGGGGAATCACTGAAGCTTTCTTT

d_gene: -
j_gene: TRBJ2-3
abundance: -
v_gene: TRBV7-3
CDR3aa: CASSQGFHGDTQYF
CDR3nt: TGTGCCAGCAGCCAGGGTTTCCATGGAGATACGCAGTATTTT

d_gene: -
j_gene: TRBJ1-2
abundance: -
v_gene: TRBV9
CDR3aa: CASSVGIQDLDGYTF
CDR3nt: TGTGCCAGCAGCGTAGGGATACAGGACCTCGATGGCTACACCTTC

d_gene: -
j_gene: TRBJ1-5
abundance: few
v_gene: TRBV19
CDR3aa: CASSLAGNQPQHF
CDR3nt: TGTGCCAGTAGTCTGGCAGGCAATCAGCCCCAGCATTTT

d_gene: -
j_gene: TRBJ2-1
abundance: -
v_gene: TRBV11-3
CDR3aa: CASSFAYNEQFF
CDR3nt: TGTGCCAGCAGCTTCGCCTACAATGAGCAGTTCTTC

d_gene: TRBD2
j_gene: TRBJ2-6
abundance: -
v_gene: TRBV5-4
CDR3aa: CASTKAGARSGANGLTF
CDR3nt: TGTGCCAGCACCAAAGCGGGGGCCCGCTCTGGGGCCAACGGCCTGACTTTC

d_gene: -
j_gene: TRBJ1-2
abundance: -
v_gene: TRBV28
CDR3aa: CASSGPTNYGYTF
CDR3nt: TGTGCCAGCAGTGGGCCTACTAACTATGGCTACACCTTC

d_gene: TRBD2
j_gene: TRBJ2-1
abundance: -
v_gene: TRBV10-3
CDR3aa: CAISDLAGEYNEQFF
CDR3nt: TGTGCCATCAGCGACCTAGCGGGGGAATACAATGAGCAGTTCTTC

d_gene: -
j_gene: TRBJ1-1
abundance: -
v_gene: TRBV5-1
CDR3aa: CASTQRDPPEAFF
CDR3nt: TGCGCCAGCACCCAGAGGGATCCCCCTGAAGCTTTCTTT

d_gene: -
j_gene: TRBJ2-3
abundance: -
v_gene: TRBV5-4
CDR3aa: CASTLQGSTDTQYF
CDR3nt: TGTGCCAGCACCTTGCAGGGGAGCACAGATACGCAGTATTTT

d_gene: -
j_gene: TRBJ2-2
abundance: -
v_gene: TRBV11-3
CDR3aa: CASSLRGGKNTGELFF
CDR3nt: TGTGCCAGCAGCTTAAGGGGCGGGAAGAACACCGGGGAGCTGTTTTTT

d_gene: -
j_gene: TRBJ1-1
abundance: -
v_gene: TRBV5-1
CDR3aa: CASSLDRVDTEAFF
CDR3nt: TGCGCCAGCAGCTTGGACAGGGTGGACACTGAAGCTTTCTTT

d_gene: -
j_gene: TRBJ1-2
abundance: -
v_gene: TRBV7-9
CDR3aa: CASSFVPGGVDGYTF
CDR3nt: TGTGCCAGCAGCTTTGTACCGGGAGGCGTTGATGGCTACACCTTC

d_gene: TRBD2
j_gene: TRBJ2-1
abundance: -
v_gene: TRBV4-2
CDR3aa: CASSQGYLAGYNEQFF
CDR3nt: TGTGCCAGCAGCCAAGGTTATCTAGCGGGGTACAATGAGCAGTTCTTC

d_gene: -
j_gene: TRBJ2-4
abundance: -
v_gene: TRBV7-9
CDR3aa: CASSSQGSPTKNIQYF
CDR3nt: TGTGCCAGCAGCTCGCAGGGCAGCCCTACCAAAAACATTCAGTACTTC

d_gene: -
j_gene: TRBJ2-1
abundance: -
v_gene: TRBV27
CDR3aa: CASSALASANYNEQFF
CDR3nt: TGTGCCAGCAGTGCCCTAGCGTCCGCTAACTACAATGAGCAGTTCTTC

d_gene: TRBD2
j_gene: TRBJ2-7
abundance: -
v_gene: TRBV4-2
CDR3aa: CASSQEERESSYEQYF
CDR3nt: TGTGCCAGCAGCCAAGAGGAGCGGGAGAGCTCCTACGAGCAGTACTTC

d_gene: -
j_gene: TRBJ1-4
abundance: -
v_gene: TRBV2
CDR3aa: CASRRTETNEKLFF
CDR3nt: TGTGCCAGCAGGAGGACAGAGACTAATGAAAAACTGTTTTTT

d_gene: -
j_gene: TRBJ2-1
abundance: -
v_gene: TRBV2
CDR3aa: CASIPGSRRNEQFF
CDR3nt: TGTGCCAGCATTCCAGGGTCTCGTCGCAATGAGCAGTTCTTC

d_gene: TRBD1
j_gene: TRBJ1-3
abundance: few
v_gene: TRBV2
CDR3aa: CASSDLSGGLRNTIYF
CDR3nt: TGTGCCAGCAGTGACCTCTCAGGGGGCTTAAGAAACACCATATATTTT

d_gene: -
j_gene: TRBJ2-1
abundance: -
v_gene: TRBV7-2
CDR3aa: CASSSIAVREVF
CDR3nt: TGTGCCAGCAGCTCTATAGCGGTCCGCGAGGTCTTC

d_gene: TRBD1
j_gene: TRBJ1-4
abundance: -
v_gene: TRBV5-1
CDR3aa: CASGQGGTDEKLFF
CDR3nt: TGCGCCAGCGGACAGGGCGGGACTGATGAAAAACTGTTTTTT

d_gene: TRBD2
j_gene: TRBJ2-7
abundance: -
v_gene: TRBV7-9
CDR3aa: CASSQSGRALYEQYF
CDR3nt: TGTGCCAGCAGCCAGAGCGGGAGGGCCCTCTACGAGCAGTACTTC

d_gene: TRBD1
j_gene: TRBJ1-2
abundance: -
v_gene: TRBV5-1
CDR3aa: CASSHGTGDNYWGYTF
CDR3nt: TGCGCCAGCAGCCATGGGACAGGGGACAACTATTGGGGCTACACCTTC

d_gene: -
j_gene: TRBJ2-5
abundance: -
v_gene: TRBV28
CDR3aa: CASSLTGLRETQYF
CDR3nt: TGTGCCAGCAGTTTGACGGGGTTGCGAGAGACCCAGTACTTC

d_gene: TRBD1
j_gene: TRBJ2-7
abundance: -
v_gene: TRBV27
CDR3aa: CASRLGGTGAYEQYF
CDR3nt: TGTGCCAGCAGACTGGGGGGGACAGGGGCCTACGAGCAGTACTTC

d_gene: -
j_gene: TRBJ2-7
abundance: -
v_gene: TRBV28
CDR3aa: CASSLWGSSYEQYF
CDR3nt: TGTGCCAGCAGTTTATGGGGCAGCTCCTACGAGCAGTACTTC

d_gene: -
j_gene: TRBJ2-2
abundance: -
v_gene: TRBV21-1
CDR3aa: CASSKGTGESGELFF
CDR3nt: TGTGCCAGCAGCAAGGGGACAGGGGAGTCCGGGGAGCTGTTTTTT

d_gene: -
j_gene: TRBJ2-4
abundance: -
v_gene: TRBV6-4
CDR3aa: CASGLLRVAKNSQYF
CDR3nt: TGTGCCAGCGGCCTTTTGCGTGTTGCCAAAAACAGTCAGTACTTC

d_gene: -
j_gene: TRBJ1-3
abundance: -
v_gene: TRBV6-1
CDR3aa: CASSEEIGPITGRSGNTIYF
CDR3nt: TGTGCCAGCAGTGAAGAGATAGGCCCAATAACAGGGCGCTCTGGAAACACCATATATTTT

d_gene: -
j_gene: TRBJ2-6
abundance: -
v_gene: TRBV9
CDR3aa: CASRYGGSGANGLTF
CDR3nt: TGTGCCAGCAGGTATGGGGGGTCCGGGGCCAACGGCCTGACTTTC

d_gene: -
j_gene: TRBJ2-1
abundance: -
v_gene: TRBV27
CDR3aa: CASSRRVYNEQFF
CDR3nt: TGTGCCAGCAGTCGTCGTGTCTACAATGAGCAGTTCTTC

d_gene: TRBD2
j_gene: TRBJ2-5
abundance: few
v_gene: TRBV11-3
CDR3aa: CASSLGTSRETQYF
CDR3nt: TGTGCCAGCAGCCTCGGGACTAGCAGAGAGACCCAGTACTTC

d_gene: -
j_gene: TRBJ2-7
abundance: -
v_gene: TRBV5-5
CDR3aa: CASSLAQGLYEQYF
CDR3nt: TGTGCCAGCAGCTTGGCCCAGGGTCTCTACGAGCAGTACTTC

d_gene: TRBD2
j_gene: TRBJ2-5
abundance: -
v_gene: TRBV5-1
CDR3aa: CASSLGLAGGSEETQYF
CDR3nt: TGCGCCAGCAGCTTGGGCCTAGCGGGAGGGTCGGAAGAGACCCAGTACTTC

d_gene: TRBD1
j_gene: TRBJ2-7
abundance: few
v_gene: TRBV6-1
CDR3aa: CASSRQGGQYEQYF
CDR3nt: TGTGCCAGCAGTCGACAGGGGGGGCAATACGAGCAGTACTTC

d_gene: TRBD1
j_gene: TRBJ1-5
abundance: once
v_gene: TRBV19
CDR3aa: CASSNDRGRQPQHF
CDR3nt: TGTGCCAGTAGTAATGACAGGGGGAGACAGCCCCAGCATTTT

d_gene: TRBD2
j_gene: TRBJ2-1
abundance: -
v_gene: TRBV2
CDR3aa: CASRETGGRGEQFF
CDR3nt: TGTGCCAGCAGAGAGACGGGAGGGCGGGGTGAGCAGTTCTTC

d_gene: TRBD1
j_gene: TRBJ2-5
abundance: -
v_gene: TRBV19
CDR3aa: CASSTRTGEETQYF
CDR3nt: TGTGCCAGTAGTACCCGGACAGGGGAAGAGACCCAGTACTTC

d_gene: -
j_gene: TRBJ1-6
abundance: -
v_gene: TRBV2
CDR3aa: CASSEVGVGSPLHF
CDR3nt: TGTGCCAGCAGTGAGGTAGGGGTCGGATCACCCCTCCACTTT

d_gene: -
j_gene: TRBJ2-5
abundance: -
v_gene: TRBV10-3
CDR3aa: CAISDSELEETQYF
CDR3nt: TGTGCCATCAGTGATTCGGAGCTTGAGGAGACCCAGTACTTC

d_gene: -
j_gene: TRBJ2-6
abundance: few
v_gene: TRBV10-1
CDR3aa: CASTKPLPLSGANGLTF
CDR3nt: TGCGCCAGCACCAAACCTCTTCCACTCTCTGGGGCCAACGGCCTGACTTTC

d_gene: TRBD2
j_gene: TRBJ2-3
abundance: once
v_gene: TRBV4-1
CDR3aa: CASSLAQRETDTQYF
CDR3nt: TGCGCCAGCAGCCTGGCCCAGCGGGAGACAGATACGCAGTATTTT

d_gene: -
j_gene: TRBJ1-1
abundance: -
v_gene: TRBV4-1
CDR3aa: CASSQVGGGSTEAFF
CDR3nt: TGCGCCAGCAGCCAAGTTGGGGGGGGGAGCACTGAAGCTTTCTTT

d_gene: -
j_gene: TRBJ2-7
abundance: once
v_gene: TRBV21-1
CDR3aa: CASSTPQRVIAAYEQYF
CDR3nt: TGTGCCAGCAGCACTCCCCAACGGGTAATTGCAGCCTACGAGCAGTACTTC

d_gene: TRBD1
j_gene: TRBJ2-5
abundance: -
v_gene: TRBV9
CDR3aa: CASSVDRGIETQYF
CDR3nt: TGTGCCAGCAGCGTTGACAGGGGGATTGAGACCCAGTACTTC

d_gene: -
j_gene: TRBJ1-5
abundance: -
v_gene: TRBV6-5
CDR3aa: CASSPHGGADQPQHF
CDR3nt: TGTGCCAGCAGTCCCCATGGGGGGGCGGACCAGCCCCAGCATTTT